The 30 T cell receptor beta chains below were found in one sample sequenced in a study of cytomegalovirus exposure and HLA in healthy donors (dated by TCRdb to 2016 to 2017). Preparation of the library involved the immunoSEQ multiplex PCR assay. A mixture of 60 forward primers for TCR Vbeta segments and 13 reverse primers for TCR Jbeta segments was used in the multiplex PCR. TCRdb mirrors the immuneACCESS table, restricted to in-frame sequences. Some clones are absent from its copies; in checked studies, under half trace to an unresolved V gene, and the reason for the others is unknown. The sample profile shows around 170,000 clones; about four fifths of them were found once. The top ten clones comprise 1% of the sample. Sequencing was performed on PBMCs. The receptors derive from a woman between 50 and 59 years old in good health and CMV-seropositive.

This chain joins TRBV11-2 and TRBJ1-1, with TRBD1 matching 10 bases. The CDR3 consists of 16 residues. The germline CDR1 and CDR2 sequences are SGHAT and FQNNGV. J was trimmed by 9 bases and V by 0 bases; bases with no gene match: 10. The CDR3, as DNA: TGTGCCAGCAGCTTAGATCGGGGACAGGGGTGGGGGAAAGCTTTCTTT. Translating gives CASSLDRGQGWGKAFF.

This chain connects TRBV5-1 to TRBJ2-7; D is unclear. Trimming removed 2 bases at V and 7 bases at J, with 13 bases between. From germline, CDR1 is SGHRS and CDR2 YFSETQ. The CDR3 totals 13 residues. The CDR3 region is CASSFFQAGEQYF. CDR3 DNA: TGCGCCAGCAGCTTTTTTCAGGCCGGTGAGCAGTACTTC.

As for this clone: At one boundary the junction diverges from the germline segment, which might be a read error. J is TRBJ1-1 and V is TRBV2, with TRBD1 matching 10 bases. CDR1 and CDR2 (germline): SNHLY, FYNNEI. The CDR3 is made up of 14 amino acids. The DNA for the CDR3 is TGTGCCAGCAGTAAAGGGACAGGGGCCACTGAAGTTTTCTTT. Translated, it gives CASSKGTGATEVFF.

V usage is TRBV11-3 and J usage is TRBJ2-7; maybe TRBD2 (6 bases). Germline CDR1 is SGHNT and CDR2 is YENEEA. This CDR3 comprises 15 residues. Trimming shortened V by 1 base and J by 2 bases, and 12 bases separated the two germline ends. The CDR3, as DNA: TGTGCCAGCAGCTTAGTAGGGACTGGACCCTACGAGCAGTACTTC. This encodes CASSLVGTGPYEQYF.

This chain links TRBV6-5 with TRBJ1-3; D unclear. The CDR3 is made up of 13 amino acids. Germline V gene lookup returns CDR1 MNHEY and CDR2 SVGAGI. Trimming pared 0 bases from V and 14 bases from J, leaving 14 bases between. DNA for the CDR3: TGTGCCAGCAGTTACTCCCAGCTCGGGAGAGTATATTTT. The encoded protein is CASSYSQLGRVYF.

This clone showed up just a few times. The chain combines TRBV19 with TRBJ1-2; 7 positions agree with TRBD1. Trimming cost V 6 bases and J 5 bases; bases outside gene matches: 12. The CDR3 is 15 amino acids. The germline CDR1 and CDR2 sequences are LNHDA and SQIVND (reference sequence). Written as DNA, the CDR3 is TGTGCCAGTAGGGAGTCCGCCGGGACAGAGTATGGCTACACCTTC. It translates to CASRESAGTEYGYTF.

The rearrangement joins TRBV5-5 to TRBJ2-7; TRBD1 agrees at 10 bases. Germline-derived CDR1 and CDR2 are SGHKS and YYEKEE (reference sequence). The CDR3 has 16 residues. Trimming took 5 bases from V and 1 from J; bases not matched to a gene: 9. CDR3 nucleotide sequence: TGTGCCAGCAGAGCCCAGCGGGGACAGGGGTCCTACGAGCAGTACTTC. Its translation: CASRAQRGQGSYEQYF.

V and J are TRBV9 and TRBJ2-2; D may be TRBD2 (7 bases). With 0 bases removed from V and 4 bases from J, the gap between germline ends came to 13 bases. Germline assignment: CDR1 SGDLS and CDR2 YYNGEE. This CDR3 is built from 16 residues. The CDR3 DNA sequence: TGTGCCAGCAGCGTAGTTGGGGGGGGCGTCACCGGGGAGCTGTTTTTT. Translating it yields CASSVVGGGVTGELFF.

The gene calls are TRBV15 and TRBJ2-5; 7 bases fit TRBD2. CDR3 length: 14 residues. J gave up 2 bases and V 2 bases, and 2 bases lay outside the gene matches. Germline CDR1 is LNHNV and CDR2 is YYDKDF (reference sequence). CDR3 sequence reads: CATSRMRGQETQYF. As DNA, the CDR3 is TGTGCCACCAGCAGAATGCGGGGGCAAGAGACCCAGTACTTC.

This clone was counted a few times. This CDR3 reads CASRSSRHEQYF. CDR3 sequence (DNA): TGTGCCAGCAGATCGAGTCGTCACGAGCAGTACTTC. The rearrangement links TRBV27 to TRBJ2-7; the D is unclear. V shed 6 bases and J shed 5 bases, with 11 bases lying between them. The CDR3 runs to 12 residues. The germline V gene encodes CDR1 MNHEY and CDR2 SMNVEV (reference sequence).

The rearrangement links TRBV7-2 to TRBJ2-1; 8 bases are shared with TRBD1. V was pared by 1 base and J by 10 bases, with 9 bases of the junction left unmatched. The length of the CDR3 is 15 residues. Germline V gives CDR1 SGHTA, CDR2 FQGNSA. CDR3 region: CASSLVIRGQGEQFF. As DNA, the CDR3 is TGTGCCAGCAGCTTAGTAATCAGGGGGCAGGGAGAGCAGTTCTTC.

The rearrangement uses TRBV19 and TRBJ2-7, with D tentatively TRBD1 (6 bases). Trimming removed 4 bases from V and 2 bases from J, with 15 bases in between. The CDR3 spans 15 residues. Looked up from germline, CDR1 is LNHDA and CDR2 is SQIVND (reference sequence). The CDR3 loop reads CASSTIGQTAYEQYF. Written as DNA, the CDR3 is TGTGCCAGTAGTACCATAGGACAGACTGCCTACGAGCAGTACTTC.

J is TRBJ2-7 and V is TRBV2; possible D gene TRBD2, 6 bases. Trimming removed 7 bases at V and 3 bases at J, with 13 bases between. CDR1 and CDR2 from the germline V gene are SNHLY and FYNNEI. The CDR3 is 13 residues long. The CDR3 spells CASTGEIFYEQYF. The CDR3 DNA is TGTGCCAGCACGGGGGAAATTTTCTACGAGCAGTACTTC.

The chain is built from TRBV5-1 and TRBJ2-3; 10 nucleotides agree with TRBD2. This CDR3 spans 15 amino acids. Trimming cost V 2 bases and J 6 bases; bases outside gene matches: 6. Looked up from germline, CDR1 is SGHRS and CDR2 is YFSETQ. The CDR3 loop is CASSFGLAAQDTQYF. The CDR3 DNA reads as TGCGCCAGCAGCTTCGGACTAGCGGCACAGGATACGCAGTATTTT.

The V and J genes are TRBV4-2 and TRBJ1-1; no definite D call. This CDR3 region has 16 residues. CDR1 LGHNA and CDR2 YNFKEQ come from the germline V gene. V was shortened by 0 bases and J by 2 bases, with 13 bases between the two germline ends. CDR3 sequence: CASSQDPRGTNTEAFF. The CDR3 DNA sequence: TGTGCCAGCAGCCAAGATCCACGCGGAACAAACACTGAAGCTTTCTTT.

The chain joins TRBV19 to TRBJ1-5; 9 nucleotides agree with TRBD1. Germline V lookup: CDR1 LNHDA, CDR2 SQIVND (reference sequence). This CDR3 comprises 14 residues. After removal of 6 bases from V and 4 bases from J, the junction contained 4 bases not matched to a gene. The CDR3 coding sequence is TGTGCCAGTAGAAGGACAGGGGAAAATCAGCCCCAGCATTTT. It translates to CASRRTGENQPQHF.

V and J are TRBV5-1 and TRBJ1-1; D call uncertain. CDR3 length equals 14 residues. Trimming shortened V by 1 base and J by 2 bases, and 9 bases separated the two germline ends. Germline V lookup: CDR1 SGHRS, CDR2 YFSETQ. Written as DNA, the CDR3 is TGCGCCAGCAGCTTGATGGTGAGCAACACTGAAGCTTTCTTT. Translation gives CASSLMVSNTEAFF.

The CDR3 here is CASSLRGRAYEQYF. The CDR3 DNA sequence: TGTGCCAGCAGCTTAAGGGGTAGAGCCTACGAGCAGTACTTC. This chain uses TRBV13 with TRBJ2-7; tentatively, D is TRBD1 (5 bases). This CDR3 region has 14 residues. Trimming shortened V by 2 bases and J by 2 bases, and 10 bases separated the two germline ends. Germline CDR1 reads PRHDT; CDR2 reads FYEKMQ (reference sequence).

This CDR3 reads CASSRYSGGGETQYF. CDR3 sequence (DNA): TGTGCCAGCAGCAGATATTCGGGCGGGGGGGAGACCCAGTACTTC. This sequence joins TRBV5-4 and TRBJ2-5, with TRBD2 matching 8 bases. After removal of 4 bases from V and 5 bases from J, the junction contained 10 bases not matched to a gene. CDR3 size: 15 residues. CDR1 and CDR2 (germline): SGHNT, YYREEE (reference sequence).

The J gene is TRBJ1-5, the V gene TRBV7-2; D is unclear. The CDR3 is made up of 12 amino acids. Trimming removed 5 bases from V and 7 bases from J, with 9 bases in between. Germline V gene sequence: CDR1 SGHTA, CDR2 FQGNSA. The CDR3 is CASSPPRQPQHF. The CDR3 DNA follows: TGTGCCAGCAGCCCCCCCAGACAGCCCCAGCATTTT.

The CDR3 DNA sequence: TGTGCCAGCAGCTCCACGGGGCAGGGGGCCGTTAGCGGCTACACCTTC. Encoded protein: CASSSTGQGAVSGYTF. The chain combines TRBV7-2 with TRBJ1-2; 8 bases are shared with TRBD1. V gave up 4 bases and J gave up 8 bases; unmatched junction bases: 15. Germline V lookup: CDR1 SGHTA, CDR2 FQGNSA. The CDR3 length is 16 residues.

The chain carries TRBV19 and TRBJ2-6; no clear D gene. The V end lost 7 bases, the J end lost 2 bases, and 9 bases lay between the germline ends. Germline V gene data show CDR1 as LNHDA and CDR2 as SQIVND (reference sequence). The CDR3 extends over 14 amino acids. The CDR3 is CASNRAAGANVLTF. DNA for the CDR3: TGTGCCAGTAATCGCGCCGCTGGGGCCAACGTCCTGACTTTC.

This chain connects TRBV4-3 to TRBJ2-1, with TRBD1 identical over 7 bases. Trimming cost V 0 bases and J 7 bases; bases outside gene matches: 3. CDR3 length equals 14 residues. Germline CDR1 LGHNA, CDR2 YSLEER. For the CDR3, the DNA is TGCGCCAGCAGCCAAGATAAGGGGGCGAATGAGCAGTTCTTC. Its translation is CASSQDKGANEQFF.

The chain is built from TRBV11-2 and TRBJ2-7, with D hard to call. The germline gives CDR1 SGHAT, CDR2 FQNNGV. V was trimmed by 3 bases and J by 0 bases, leaving 12 bases between them. CDR3 size: 15 residues. The CDR3 loop reads CASSFLARSSYEQYF. The CDR3 coding sequence is TGTGCCAGCAGCTTCCTGGCTAGGAGCTCCTACGAGCAGTACTTC.

The J gene is TRBJ2-1, the V gene TRBV4-2, with 10 positions matching TRBD2. The CDR3 contains 14 residues. From germline, CDR1 is LGHNA and CDR2 YNFKEQ. The ends lost 5 bases at V and 9 bases at J; junction bases unmatched: 7. The CDR3 spells CASSYQLAGAEQFF. DNA of the CDR3: TGTGCCAGCAGCTATCAGCTAGCGGGAGCTGAGCAGTTCTTC.

V gene TRBV27 combines with J gene TRBJ1-2; 7 nucleotides agree with TRBD1. Germline assignment: CDR1 MNHEY and CDR2 SMNVEV (reference sequence). The CDR3 is 15 amino acids. The trim removed 2 bases at V and 1 base at J, leaving 4 bases unmatched. Written as DNA, the CDR3 is TGTGCCAGCAGTTTAAGGACAGGACTTAACTATGGCTACACCTTC. Amino acid sequence: CASSLRTGLNYGYTF.

The count of this clone is one. V gene TRBV7-2 combines with J gene TRBJ2-4, with 11 bases fitting TRBD2. Germline trimming cut 5 bases from V and 4 bases from J; bases unmatched to any gene: 7. The CDR3 extends over 16 amino acids. Germline CDR1 is SGHTA and CDR2 is FQGNSA. The CDR3 sequence is CASSPRTSGHKNIQYF. Written as DNA, the CDR3 is TGTGCCAGCAGCCCCAGGACTAGCGGGCATAAAAACATTCAGTACTTC.

The chain carries TRBV6-1 and TRBJ2-7; 9 bases align to TRBD2. This CDR3 spans 12 amino acids. V shed 11 bases, J shed 2 bases, and the junction held 4 bases outside the gene matches. In germline, CDR1 is MNHNS, CDR2 SASEGT. CDR3 residues: CAGRGGAYEQYF. The DNA of the CDR3 is TGTGCCGGTCGCGGGGGGGCCTACGAGCAGTACTTC.

This clone was observed a handful of times. The chain joins TRBV7-8 to TRBJ2-2; 13 bases align to TRBD2. This CDR3 has 16 residues. J lost 7 bases, V lost 3 bases, and 5 bases had no gene match. The germline V gene has CDR1 SGHVS and CDR2 FQNEAQ. The CDR3 sequence: CASSLGTSGKYGELFF. The CDR3 nucleotides are TGTGCCAGCAGCTTGGGGACTAGCGGGAAGTACGGGGAGCTGTTTTTT.

This chain joins TRBV7-9 and TRBJ2-5; 9 bases are shared with TRBD1. CDR1 is SEHNR, CDR2 FQNEAQ, per germline (reference sequence). This CDR3 has 14 amino acids. The J segment lost 4 bases and the V segment lost 5 bases, leaving 5 bases of the junction unmatched. CDR3 sequence (DNA): TGTGCCAGCAGCCCCGGGACAGGGACAGAGACCCAGTACTTC. Its protein is CASSPGTGTETQYF.